The 25 T cell receptor beta chains given below trace back to one sample, sequenced in a study of T-cell memory formation after mild COVID-19. TCRdb re-derived calls from the 5' RACE reads in MiXCR, one entry per CDR3 protein. The sample lists about 200,000 distinct CDR3 sequences, around 20% occurring once. The sequenced sample was PBMCs or a T cell subset sorted from them (not recorded which). These receptors all come from an adult woman who had mild COVID-19 (a few samples of this study predate the infection). Cell type and time point are not known.

The V gene is TRBV20-1, the J gene TRBJ1-5, with 11 nucleotides matching TRBD1. V shed 5 bases and J 3 bases; nucleotides not matched to a gene: 9. This CDR3 comprises 16 residues. The germline V gene encodes CDR1 DFQATT and CDR2 SNEGSKA (reference sequence). CDR3 nucleotides: TGCAGTGCTGGACAGGGGGCTTCAATTAACAATCAGCCCCAGCATTTT. Protein product: CSAGQGASINNQPQHF.

J is TRBJ1-1 and V is TRBV12-3 or TRBV12-4; D uncertain. Trimming shortened V by 1 base and J by 6 bases, and 15 bases separated the two germline ends. This CDR3 contains 15 residues. This chain's CDR3 is CASSLDPRADPEAFF. The CDR3 region has the DNA TGTGCCAGCAGTTTAGACCCCCGGGCGGATCCTGAAGCTTTCTTT.

The chain couples TRBV12-3 or TRBV12-4 to TRBJ1-1, with D perhaps matching TRBD1 (5 bases). Deletions cut 7 bases from V and 0 bases from J, with 12 bases between. This CDR3 has 14 amino acids. The CDR3 here is CASTRDGMNTEAFF. The DNA of the CDR3 is TGTGCCAGCACCCGGGACGGAATGAACACTGAAGCTTTCTTT.

This clonotype was counted a few times. The J gene is TRBJ2-3, the V gene TRBV4-3; perhaps TRBD2 as D (6 bases). Germline V gene data show CDR1 as LGHNA and CDR2 as YSLEER. V was trimmed by 1 base and J by 1 base, leaving 12 bases between them. The CDR3 runs 16 residues. CDR3 protein: CASSQVAGSGTDTQYF. Here the CDR3 DNA reads TGCGCCAGCAGCCAAGTTGCGGGATCGGGCACAGATACGCAGTATTTT.

The chain carries TRBV7-2 and TRBJ2-3; TRBD2 aligns across 10 bases. Trimming at V came to 5 bases and at J to 2 bases, leaving 10 bases not matched to a gene. Germline-derived CDR1 and CDR2 are SGHTA and FQGNSA. CDR3 size: 17 residues. CDR3 residues: CASSQSGRGLITDTQYF. The CDR3 DNA reads TGTGCCAGCAGCCAGAGCGGGAGGGGCCTAATCACAGATACGCAGTATTTT.

This clonotype was counted only a few times. This chain connects TRBV12-3 or TRBV12-4 to TRBJ2-1, with 8 bases aligning to TRBD2. The junction had 13 bases not matched to a gene; V was cut back by 4 bases and J by 2 bases. The CDR3 loop spans 18 amino acids. This CDR3 is CASSYSGSFIKTYNEQFF. In DNA form, the CDR3 reads TGTGCCAGCAGTTACAGCGGGAGTTTCATAAAAACCTACAATGAGCAGTTCTTC.

The chain has TRBV28 and TRBJ1-2; D ambiguous. This CDR3 is built from 12 residues. CDR1 and CDR2 from the germline V gene are MDHEN and SYDVKM. The ends were cut back, 5 bases at V and 4 bases at J, with 8 bases in the middle. The CDR3 DNA is TGTGCCAGCAGTACCAACACCTATGGCTACACCTTC. This translates into CASSTNTYGYTF.

The chain uses TRBV7-9 and TRBJ1-1; D possibly corresponds to TRBD1 (5 bases). This CDR3 region has 14 residues. CDR1 and CDR2 from the germline V gene are SEHNR and FQNEAQ (reference sequence). Trimming took 1 base from V and 4 from J, leaving 10 bases between them. CDR3 bases: TGTGCCAGCAGCTTAGGAGCTCAGGGCACTGAAGCTTTCTTT. Encoded protein: CASSLGAQGTEAFF.

This clonotype was observed a handful of times. This chain joins TRBV20-1 and TRBJ2-5, with 15 bases aligning to TRBD2. Trimming removed 0 bases from V and 6 bases from J; junction bases left unmatched: 14. Germline CDR1 is DFQATT and CDR2 is SNEGSKA (reference sequence). This CDR3 contains 19 residues. The CDR3 DNA is TGCAGTGCTAGAGACCCCGGACTAGCGGGGGGGCCTTTTTCTAAGACCCAGTACTTC. Its translation: CSARDPGLAGGPFSKTQYF.

This clonotype was detected only a few times. V gene TRBV4-2 combines with J gene TRBJ2-5, with 9 bases aligning to TRBD2. The V and J ends lost 4 bases and 5 bases, in that order; junction bases with no gene match: 17. This CDR3 contains 18 residues. The germline V gene has CDR1 LGHNA and CDR2 YNFKEQ. The CDR3 coding sequence is TGTGCCAGCAGCCTGGGACTAGCCGGGACTTCGATAGGGGAGACCCAGTACTTC. It translates to CASSLGLAGTSIGETQYF.

This clonotype was counted between two and nine times. The CDR3 sequence: CASSRPGLAGGNEQFF. CDR3 nucleotide sequence: TGTGCCAGCAGCCGACCCGGACTAGCGGGAGGCAATGAGCAGTTCTTC. This chain uses TRBV7-2 with TRBJ2-1, with 14 bases that match TRBD2. This CDR3 is built from 16 residues. J gave up 6 bases and V 5 bases, and 6 bases lay outside the gene matches. The V gene's germline CDR1 is SGHTA and CDR2 FQGNSA.

In this sample, this clonotype turned up a few times. V is TRBV10-3 and J is TRBJ2-5; D unclear. In germline, CDR1 is ENHRY, CDR2 SYGVKD. The CDR3 is made up of 11 amino acids. The ends were cut back, 3 bases at V and 4 bases at J, with 3 bases in the middle. The CDR3 DNA follows: TGTGCCATCAGTGAAGGAGAGACCCAGTACTTC. This codes for CAISEGETQYF.

The V and J genes are TRBV5-1 and TRBJ1-4; tentatively, D is TRBD1 (5 bases). V was trimmed by 6 bases and J by 3 bases, leaving 15 bases between them. CDR1 and CDR2 (germline): SGHRS, YFSETQ. There are 15 residues in the CDR3. CDR3 sequence reads: CASTFLGTPNEKLFF. The CDR3 coding sequence is TGCGCCAGCACCTTCCTGGGGACGCCTAATGAAAAACTGTTTTTT.

The J gene is TRBJ2-7, the V gene TRBV19, with unresolved D. The ends were cut back, 0 bases at V and 0 bases at J, with 18 bases in the middle. Germline loops: CDR1 LNHDA, CDR2 SQIVND (reference sequence). CDR3 length: 18 amino acids. The CDR3 protein is CASSIELIRTASSYEQYF. In DNA form, the CDR3 reads TGTGCCAGTAGTATAGAGTTAATTCGTACAGCCAGCTCCTACGAGCAGTACTTC. Drawing the rest from reference TRBV19 and TRBJ2-7, the complete variable domain is DGGITQSPKYLFRKEGQNVTLSCEQNLNHDAMYWYRQDPGQGLRLIYYSQIVNDFQKGDIAEGYSVSREKKESFPLTVTSAQKNPTAFYLCASSIELIRTASSYEQYFGPGTRLTVT.

There are a few counts of this clonotype. This chain links TRBV5-1 with TRBJ1-1; D is uncertain. Germline V gene sequence: CDR1 SGHRS, CDR2 YFSETQ. With 3 bases removed from V and 0 bases from J, the gap between germline ends came to 12 bases. CDR3 length: 15 amino acids. CDR3 bases: TGCGCCAGCAGCTCGGATAACAGCGTGAACACTGAAGCTTTCTTT. This translates into CASSSDNSVNTEAFF.

This clonotype came up a few times. This chain uses TRBV18 with TRBJ2-7, with D perhaps TRBD2 (6 bases). The V end lost 4 bases, the J end lost 6 bases, and 13 bases lay between the germline ends. The CDR3 runs to 13 residues. CDR1 and CDR2 (germline): KGHSH, LQKENI. This chain's CDR3 is CASSRQGAGEQYF. The DNA of the CDR3 is TGTGCCAGCTCACGTCAGGGAGCGGGCGAGCAGTACTTC.

The chain carries TRBV7-2 and TRBJ2-1; no reliable D call. The germline CDR1 and CDR2 sequences are SGHTA and FQGNSA. Trimming removed 0 bases at V and 6 bases at J, with 15 bases between. This CDR3 has 16 residues. The CDR3 DNA sequence: TGTGCCAGCAGCTTAGCTGGCGTAAGACTGACCAATGAGCAGTTCTTC. Its protein is CASSLAGVRLTNEQFF.

The chain recombines TRBV4-1 with TRBJ1-4; D unresolved. In germline, CDR1 is MGHRA, CDR2 YSYEKL. The CDR3 has 14 amino acids. V lost 4 bases and J lost 4, with 10 bases in between. CDR3 residues: CASSLDRSNEKLFF. The DNA of the CDR3 is TGCGCCAGCAGCCTGGACCGGAGTAATGAAAAACTGTTTTTT.

This clonotype was seen at least ten times. The genes are TRBV7-2 and TRBJ1-1; tentative D call: TRBD1 (5 bases). The germline V gene has CDR1 SGHTA and CDR2 FQGNSA. The CDR3 is 13 residues long. V gave up 5 bases and J gave up 0 bases, with 7 bases separating them. The CDR3 DNA reads as TGTGCCAGCAGCGTACAGGTGAACACTGAAGCTTTCTTT. Amino acids: CASSVQVNTEAFF.

In this sample, this clonotype turned up a few times. This sequence joins TRBV20-1 and TRBJ2-5; TRBD1 aligns across 11 bases. This CDR3 has 16 amino acids. Trimming at V came to 6 bases and at J to 6 bases, leaving 15 bases not matched to a gene. CDR1 is DFQATT, CDR2 SNEGSKA, per germline (reference sequence). DNA of the CDR3: TGCAGTGCGCAAAGAGGACAGGGGGCCAGGGGGAAGACCCAGTACTTC. This codes for CSAQRGQGARGKTQYF.

The rearrangement joins TRBV27 to TRBJ1-5, with a weak D call TRBD1 (6 bases). V was clipped by 2 bases and J by 7 bases, with 12 bases between them. This CDR3 contains 14 residues. CDR1 is MNHEY, CDR2 SMNVEV, per germline (reference sequence). CDR3 loop: CASSLVQGKQPQHF. The CDR3, as DNA: TGTGCCAGCAGTTTAGTACAGGGAAAGCAGCCCCAGCATTTT.

V is TRBV5-1 and J is TRBJ2-1; 7 bases map to TRBD1. V shed 9 bases and J 3 bases; nucleotides not matched to a gene: 6. This CDR3 comprises 13 residues. Germline CDR1 reads SGHRS; CDR2 reads YFSETQ. The CDR3 sequence is CATGTEVYNEQFF. The CDR3 coding sequence is TGCGCCACCGGGACAGAGGTCTACAATGAGCAGTTCTTC. Based on the CDR3 plus reference TRBV5-1 and TRBJ2-1, the full variable domain is KAGVTQTPRYLIKTRGQQVTLSCSPISGHRSVSWYQQTPGQGLQFLFEYFSETQRNKGNFPGRFSGRQFSNSRSEMNVSTLELGDSALYLCATGTEVYNEQFFGPGTRLTVL.

The V call is TRBV12-3 or TRBV12-4, the J call TRBJ1-2; D gene uncertain. The V end lost 6 bases, the J end lost 8 bases, and 16 bases lay between the germline ends. The CDR3 extends over 13 amino acids. CDR3 sequence (DNA): TGTGCCAGCAGCAGAGAGGACTGGAGCGGCTACACCTTC. Its protein product is CASSREDWSGYTF.

The chain carries TRBV4-2 and TRBJ2-3; no reliable D call. The CDR3 is 16 amino acids. The germline CDR1 and CDR2 sequences are LGHNA and YNFKEQ. Trimming pared 1 base from V and 3 bases from J, leaving 14 bases between. CDR3 bases: TGTGCCAGCAGCCAAGTAGCTTTGTCCCGTACAGATACGCAGTATTTT. It codes for CASSQVALSRTDTQYF.

This clonotype was seen only a few times. The genes are TRBV29-1 and TRBJ2-3, with 9 bases aligning to TRBD2. This CDR3 region has 15 residues. Germline-derived CDR1 and CDR2 are SQVTM and ANQGSEA. V dropped 6 bases and J dropped 8; count of bases not matched to a gene: 15. The CDR3 protein is CSVALPGGGGGTQYF. CDR3 coding DNA: TGCAGCGTGGCCCTCCCGGGCGGGGGGGGAGGTACGCAGTATTTT.